This note documents a single T cell receptor beta chain sequence. In assigning cohorts, the study relied on participant-reported clinical history. These data originate in a study of blood T cell repertoires in COVID-19. Generated by immunoSEQ multiplex PCR, the TCRdb table keeps only in-frame clones and is missing some. The sample carries fewer than 450,000 clones, more than 85% recorded once. Sequenced: PBMCs or T cells enriched from blood (not recorded which). The TCR originated in a woman younger than 45 who had recovered from COVID-19.

The CDR3 is CASSPDTGTAEQYF. CDR3 DNA sequence: TGTGCCAGCAGCCCGGATACCGGGACAGCTGAGCAGTACTTC. The rearrangement joins TRBV5-6 to TRBJ2-7, with TRBD1 matching 7 bases. The CDR3 contains 14 residues. V shed 4 bases, J shed 7 bases, and the junction held 11 bases outside the gene matches. Germline CDR1 is SGHDT and CDR2 is YYEEEE.